This passage covers 7 T cell receptor beta chains from one sample sequenced in a study of response to subunit inactivated influenza vaccine. TCRdb reanalysed the RT-PCR reads using MiXCR and keeps one entry per CDR3 protein. The table shows about 520,000 distinct CDR3 sequences, with around 25% occurring only once. The sequencing here drew on CD4+ T cells sorted from PBMCs, taken roughly 5 days after vaccination. The source of these receptors is a man aged 50 to 59 who received an inactivated influenza vaccine.

This clonotype was found a few times. This chain links TRBV12-3 or TRBV12-4 with TRBJ1-1, with D possibly TRBD1 on 5 matching bases. Trimming removed 6 bases at V and 11 bases at J, with 19 bases between. The CDR3 has 13 amino acids. In nucleotides, the CDR3 is TGTGCCAGCAGCACATTACCGGGGCCGGAGGCTTTCTTT. It specifies CASSTLPGPEAFF.

This chain connects TRBV7-9 to TRBJ2-5, with D possibly matching TRBD2 (5 bases). V lost 3 bases and J 4 bases, leaving 15 bases between the germline ends. The V gene's germline CDR1 is SEHNR and CDR2 FQNEAQ (reference sequence). This CDR3 comprises 15 residues. The CDR3: CASSFGMGRPETQYF. The CDR3, as DNA: TGTGCCAGCAGCTTCGGGATGGGCCGGCCAGAGACCCAGTACTTC.

This clonotype was seen a few times. The V gene is TRBV11-2, the J gene TRBJ1-1; D gene unclear. V lost 5 bases, J lost 5 bases, and 9 bases lay in between. The germline V gene encodes CDR1 SGHAT and CDR2 FQNNGV. This CDR3 has 12 residues. The CDR3 reads CASSPMMTEAFF. The DNA of the CDR3 is TGTGCCAGCAGCCCAATGATGACTGAAGCTTTCTTT.

This clonotype was found many times. The chain links TRBV4-1 to TRBJ2-3; D uncertain. The CDR3 extends over 13 amino acids. V was shortened by 0 bases and J by 6 bases, with 7 bases between the two germline ends. Per germline, CDR1 MGHRA and CDR2 YSYEKL. The chain's CDR3 is CASSQDPRDTQYF. In DNA, the CDR3 is TGCGCCAGCAGCCAAGATCCTCGGGATACGCAGTATTTT.

This clonotype was seen a handful of times. The chain has TRBV28 and TRBJ2-4; D is perhaps TRBD2 (6 bases). In germline, CDR1 is MDHEN, CDR2 SYDVKM. This CDR3 has 16 amino acids. The V end lost 0 bases, the J end lost 7 bases, and 16 bases lay between the germline ends. The CDR3 loop reads CASSLWLAEESNIQYF. CDR3 in DNA: TGTGCCAGCAGTTTATGGTTAGCGGAGGAATCCAACATTCAGTACTTC.

The chain employs TRBV15 and TRBJ2-2, with D maybe TRBD2 (7 bases). This CDR3 has 16 residues. From germline, CDR1 is LNHNV and CDR2 YYDKDF (reference sequence). Trimming cost V 1 base and J 2 bases, with 11 bases left between them. The CDR3 sequence: CATSRGTGGNTGELFF. In nucleotides, the CDR3 is TGTGCCACCAGCAGAGGAACGGGGGGCAACACCGGGGAGCTGTTTTTT. Combining the CDR3 with reference TRBV15 and TRBJ2-2 gives the whole variable domain DAMVIQNPRYQVTQFGKPVTLSCSQTLNHNVMYWYQQKSSQAPKLLFHYYDKDFNNEADTPDNFQSRRPNTSFCFLDIRSPGLGDTAMYLCATSRGTGGNTGELFFGEGSRLTVL.

CDR3 DNA sequence: TGTGCCAGCAGTTATGCCTCAGGACAGGGGGCTTCACCCCTCCACTTT. Translated: CASSYASGQGASPLHF. This chain joins TRBV6-5 and TRBJ1-6; 11 positions match TRBD1. The germline gives CDR1 MNHEY, CDR2 SVGAGI. The CDR3 is 16 amino acids. V lost 3 bases and J lost 9; bases outside the gene matches: 7.